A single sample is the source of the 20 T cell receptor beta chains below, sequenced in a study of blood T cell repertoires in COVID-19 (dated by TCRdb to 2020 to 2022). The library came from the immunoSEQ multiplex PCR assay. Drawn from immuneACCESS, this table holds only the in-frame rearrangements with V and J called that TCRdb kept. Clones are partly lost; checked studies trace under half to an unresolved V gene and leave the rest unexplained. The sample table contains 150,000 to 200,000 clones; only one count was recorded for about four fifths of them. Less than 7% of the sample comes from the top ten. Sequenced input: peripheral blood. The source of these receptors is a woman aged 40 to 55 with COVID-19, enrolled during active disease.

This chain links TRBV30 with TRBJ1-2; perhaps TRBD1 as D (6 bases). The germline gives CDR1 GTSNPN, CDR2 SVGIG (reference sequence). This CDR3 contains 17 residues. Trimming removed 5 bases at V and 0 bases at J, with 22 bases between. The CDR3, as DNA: TGTGCCTGGCGGGACATTACCTCAATTCATCCTAACTATGGCTACACCTTC. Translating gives CAWRDITSIHPNYGYTF.

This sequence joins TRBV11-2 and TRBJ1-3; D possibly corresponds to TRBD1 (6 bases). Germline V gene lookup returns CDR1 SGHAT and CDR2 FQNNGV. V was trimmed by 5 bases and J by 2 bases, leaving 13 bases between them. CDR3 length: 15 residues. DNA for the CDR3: TGTGCCAGCAGCGCACAACAGGGAGCTGGAAACACCATATATTTT. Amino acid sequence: CASSAQQGAGNTIYF.

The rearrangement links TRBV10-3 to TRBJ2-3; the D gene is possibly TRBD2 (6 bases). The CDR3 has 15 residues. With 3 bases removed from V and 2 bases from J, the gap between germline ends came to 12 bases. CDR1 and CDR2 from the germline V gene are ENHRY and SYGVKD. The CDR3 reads CAISEDPGDTDTQYF. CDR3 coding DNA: TGTGCCATCAGTGAAGATCCGGGAGACACAGATACGCAGTATTTT.

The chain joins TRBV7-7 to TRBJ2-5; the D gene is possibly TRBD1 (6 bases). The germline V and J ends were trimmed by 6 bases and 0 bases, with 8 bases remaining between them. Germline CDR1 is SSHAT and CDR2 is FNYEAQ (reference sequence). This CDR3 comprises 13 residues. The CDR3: CASSRDNQETQYF. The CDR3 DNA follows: TGTGCCAGCAGTCGGGACAACCAAGAGACCCAGTACTTC.

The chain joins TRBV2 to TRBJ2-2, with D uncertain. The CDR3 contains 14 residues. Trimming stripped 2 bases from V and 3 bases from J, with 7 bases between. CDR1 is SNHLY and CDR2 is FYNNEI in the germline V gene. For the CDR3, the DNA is TGTGCCAGCAGTGAACTCCGAGACACCGGGGAGCTGTTTTTT. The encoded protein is CASSELRDTGELFF.

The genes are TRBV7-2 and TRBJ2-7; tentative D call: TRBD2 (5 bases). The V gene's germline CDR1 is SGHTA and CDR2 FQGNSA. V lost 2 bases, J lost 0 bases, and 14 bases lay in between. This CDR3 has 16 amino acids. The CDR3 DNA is TGTGCCAGCAGCTTAATCGGAGCGGCCGACTCCTACGAGCAGTACTTC. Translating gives CASSLIGAADSYEQYF. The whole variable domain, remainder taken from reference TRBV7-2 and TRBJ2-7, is GAGVSQSPSNKVTEKGKDVELRCDPISGHTALYWYRQSLGQGLEFLIYFQGNSAPDKSGLPSDRFSAERTGGSVSTLTIQRTQQEDSAVYLCASSLIGAADSYEQYFGPGTRLTVT.

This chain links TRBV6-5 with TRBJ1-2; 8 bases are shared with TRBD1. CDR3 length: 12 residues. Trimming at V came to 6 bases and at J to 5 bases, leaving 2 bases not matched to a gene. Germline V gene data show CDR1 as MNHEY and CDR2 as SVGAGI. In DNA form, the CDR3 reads TGTGCCAGCAGGGACAGGGTTTATGGCTACACCTTC. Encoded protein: CASRDRVYGYTF.

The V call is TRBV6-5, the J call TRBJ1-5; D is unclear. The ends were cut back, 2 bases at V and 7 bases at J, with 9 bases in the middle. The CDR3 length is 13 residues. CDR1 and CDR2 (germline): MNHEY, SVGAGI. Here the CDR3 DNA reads TGTGCCAGCAGTTACCGGGTAGGACAGCCCCAGCATTTT. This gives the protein CASSYRVGQPQHF.

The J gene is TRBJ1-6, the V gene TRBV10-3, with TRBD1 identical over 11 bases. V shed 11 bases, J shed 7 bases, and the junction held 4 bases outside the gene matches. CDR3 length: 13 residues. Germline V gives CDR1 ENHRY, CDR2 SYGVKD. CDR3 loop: CAARDRGNSPLHF. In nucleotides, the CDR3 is TGTGCCGCCCGGGACAGGGGGAATTCACCCCTCCACTTT.

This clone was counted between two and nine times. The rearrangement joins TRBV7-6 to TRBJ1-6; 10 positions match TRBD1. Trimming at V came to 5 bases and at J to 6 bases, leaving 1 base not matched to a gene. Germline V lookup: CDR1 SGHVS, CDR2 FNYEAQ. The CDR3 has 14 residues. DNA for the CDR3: TGTGCCAGCAGCCGACAGGGGGCTAATTCACCCCTCCACTTT. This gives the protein CASSRQGANSPLHF. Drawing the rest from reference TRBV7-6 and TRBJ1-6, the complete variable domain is GAGVSQSPRYKVTKRGQDVALRCDPISGHVSLYWYRQALGQGPEFLTYFNYEAQQDKSGLPNDRFSAERPEGSISTLTIQRTEQRDSAMYRCASSRQGANSPLHFGNGTRLTVT.

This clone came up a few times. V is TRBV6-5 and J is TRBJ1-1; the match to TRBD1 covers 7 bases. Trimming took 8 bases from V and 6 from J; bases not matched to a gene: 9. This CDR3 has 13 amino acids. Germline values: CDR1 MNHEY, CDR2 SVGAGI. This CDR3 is CASAYVQGSEAFF. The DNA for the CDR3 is TGTGCCAGCGCCTACGTACAGGGGTCTGAAGCTTTCTTT.

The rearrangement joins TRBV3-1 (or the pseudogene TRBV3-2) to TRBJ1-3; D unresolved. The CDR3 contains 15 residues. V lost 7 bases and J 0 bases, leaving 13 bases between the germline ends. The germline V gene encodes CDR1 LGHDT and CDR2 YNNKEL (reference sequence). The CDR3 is CASTDERISGNTIYF. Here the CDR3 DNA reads TGTGCCAGCACAGATGAACGCATCTCTGGAAACACCATATATTTT.

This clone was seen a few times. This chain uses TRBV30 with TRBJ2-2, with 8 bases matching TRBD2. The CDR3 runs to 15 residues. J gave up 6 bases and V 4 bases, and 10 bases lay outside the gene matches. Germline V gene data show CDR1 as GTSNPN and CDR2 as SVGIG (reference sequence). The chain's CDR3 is CAWNPRGGFPGELFF. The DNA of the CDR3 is TGTGCCTGGAATCCCCGGGGGGGGTTCCCCGGGGAGCTGTTTTTT.

This CDR3 reads CSVGRLAGETGELFF. In nucleotides, the CDR3 is TGCAGCGTTGGGCGCCTAGCGGGAGAGACCGGGGAGCTGTTTTTT. V usage is TRBV29-1 and J usage is TRBJ2-2; 10 positions agree with TRBD2. Trimming cost V 4 bases and J 5 bases; bases outside gene matches: 7. From germline, CDR1 is SQVTM and CDR2 ANQGSEA. The CDR3 is made up of 15 amino acids.

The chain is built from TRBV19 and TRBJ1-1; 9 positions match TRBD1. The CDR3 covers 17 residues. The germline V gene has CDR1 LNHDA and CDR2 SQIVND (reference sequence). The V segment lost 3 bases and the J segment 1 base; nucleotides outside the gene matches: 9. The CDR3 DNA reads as TGTGCCAGTAGTATCCTCAAGGGACAGGGTAGGAACACTGAAGCTTTCTTT. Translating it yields CASSILKGQGRNTEAFF.

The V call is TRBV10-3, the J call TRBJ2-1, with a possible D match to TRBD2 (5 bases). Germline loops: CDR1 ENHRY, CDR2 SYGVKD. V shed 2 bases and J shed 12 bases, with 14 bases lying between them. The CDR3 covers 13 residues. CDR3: CAISEGPTEGQFF. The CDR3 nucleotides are TGTGCCATCAGTGAGGGGCCCACCGAGGGGCAGTTCTTC.

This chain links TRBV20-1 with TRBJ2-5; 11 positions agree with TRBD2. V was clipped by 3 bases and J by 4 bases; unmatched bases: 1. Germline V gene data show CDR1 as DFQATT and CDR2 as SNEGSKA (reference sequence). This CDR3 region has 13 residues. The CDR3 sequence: CSASGLAGETQYF. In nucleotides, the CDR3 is TGCAGTGCTAGTGGACTAGCGGGAGAGACCCAGTACTTC.

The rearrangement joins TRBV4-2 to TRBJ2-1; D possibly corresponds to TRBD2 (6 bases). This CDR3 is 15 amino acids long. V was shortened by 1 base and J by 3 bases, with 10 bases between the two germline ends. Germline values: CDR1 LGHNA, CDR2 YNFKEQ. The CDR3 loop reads CASSQGDSFYNEQFF. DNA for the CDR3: TGTGCCAGCAGCCAAGGGGACTCCTTCTACAATGAGCAGTTCTTC.

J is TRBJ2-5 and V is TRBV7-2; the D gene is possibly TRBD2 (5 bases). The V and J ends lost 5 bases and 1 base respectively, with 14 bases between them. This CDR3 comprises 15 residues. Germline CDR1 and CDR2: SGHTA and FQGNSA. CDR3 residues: CASSPDSSFQETQYF. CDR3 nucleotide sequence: TGTGCCAGCAGCCCGGACTCTAGCTTCCAAGAGACCCAGTACTTC.

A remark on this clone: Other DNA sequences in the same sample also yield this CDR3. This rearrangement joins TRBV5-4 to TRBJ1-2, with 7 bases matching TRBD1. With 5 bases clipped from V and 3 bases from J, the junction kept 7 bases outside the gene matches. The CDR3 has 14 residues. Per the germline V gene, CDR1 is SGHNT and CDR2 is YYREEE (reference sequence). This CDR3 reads CASSLKGADYGYTF. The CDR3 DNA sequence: TGTGCCAGCAGTTTGAAGGGGGCGGACTATGGCTACACCTTC.